The rows below give T cell receptor beta chains drawn from one sample of a study of TIL therapy for anti-PD-1-resistant metastatic lung cancer. The assay was immunoSEQ multiplex PCR, and TCRdb's table has in-frame clones only and misses some. This table has 36,000 or so clones, around 70% appearing once. Material: blood, obtained at baseline. The receptors originated from a person aged 25 to 80 with non-small cell lung cancer. The CDR3 runs from the conserved cysteine through the conserved F or W. A D gene is named only where the DNA matches it firmly. Clone sizes are given selectively: once, few, many, or a class where the clone is expanded.

abundance: -
d_gene: -
v_gene: TRBV28
len: 19
j_gene: TRBJ1-6
CDR3aa: CASSSIILGRSSYNSPLHF
CDR3nt: TGTGCCAGCAGTTCCATCATTCTGGGCCGGAGCTCCTATAATTCACCCCTCCACTTT

abundance: -
d_gene: -
v_gene: TRBV4-3
len: 15
j_gene: TRBJ1-1
CDR3aa: CASSQVQDTAAEAFF
CDR3nt: TGCGCCAGCAGCCAAGTTCAGGACACTGCGGCTGAAGCTTTCTTT

abundance: -
d_gene: TRBD1
v_gene: TRBV25-1
len: 16
j_gene: TRBJ2-2
CDR3aa: CASSGPQGARTGELFF
CDR3nt: TGTGCCAGCAGTGGGCCCCAGGGGGCGCGAACCGGGGAGCTGTTTTTT

abundance: -
d_gene: TRBD1
v_gene: TRBV4-3
len: 17
j_gene: TRBJ2-7
CDR3aa: CASSRTLQGANAYEQYF
CDR3nt: TGCGCCAGCAGCCGAACCCTCCAGGGGGCAAACGCCTACGAGCAGTACTTC

abundance: once
d_gene: TRBD2
v_gene: TRBV9
len: 17
j_gene: TRBJ2-1
CDR3aa: CASSPGLAGVITNEQFF
CDR3nt: TGTGCCAGCAGCCCAGGACTAGCGGGAGTAATTACAAATGAGCAGTTCTTC

abundance: -
d_gene: -
v_gene: TRBV6-1
len: 14
j_gene: TRBJ2-6
CDR3aa: CASSPDGGANVLTF
CDR3nt: TGTGCCAGCAGTCCCGACGGGGGTGCCAACGTCCTGACTTTC

abundance: few
d_gene: -
v_gene: TRBV6-5
len: 15
j_gene: TRBJ1-1
CDR3aa: CASSYSTLMNTEAFF
CDR3nt: TGTGCCAGCAGTTACTCGACCCTTATGAACACTGAAGCTTTCTTT

abundance: -
d_gene: TRBD1
v_gene: TRBV7-2
len: 16
j_gene: TRBJ1-3
CDR3aa: CASSQQTGSSGNTIYF
CDR3nt: TGTGCCAGCAGCCAGCAGACAGGGAGCTCTGGAAACACCATATATTTT

abundance: -
d_gene: -
v_gene: TRBV5-1
len: 17
j_gene: TRBJ1-2
CDR3aa: CASSLEGSSQPNYGYTF
CDR3nt: TGCGCCAGCAGCTTGGAGGGCAGCTCACAGCCAAACTATGGCTACACCTTC

abundance: -
d_gene: -
v_gene: TRBV2
len: 15
j_gene: TRBJ2-4
CDR3aa: CASSVQTGGTNIQYF
CDR3nt: TGTGCCAGCAGTGTACAAACAGGCGGTACGAACATTCAGTACTTC

abundance: -
d_gene: -
v_gene: TRBV23-1
len: 18
j_gene: TRBJ2-5
CDR3aa: CASSQSRPGRARQETQYF
CDR3nt: TGCGCCAGCAGTCAATCGAGGCCAGGTAGAGCCCGCCAAGAGACCCAGTACTTC

abundance: few
d_gene: TRBD2
v_gene: TRBV27
len: 15
j_gene: TRBJ2-1
CDR3aa: CASSRTSGNSREQFF
CDR3nt: TGTGCCAGCAGTAGGACTAGCGGTAACTCGCGGGAGCAGTTCTTC

abundance: -
d_gene: -
v_gene: TRBV5-6
len: 14
j_gene: TRBJ2-7
CDR3aa: CASSLANRAHEQYF
CDR3nt: TGTGCCAGCAGCTTGGCGAACAGGGCCCACGAGCAGTACTTC

abundance: -
d_gene: -
v_gene: TRBV5-6
len: 14
j_gene: TRBJ2-5
CDR3aa: CASSLGHLQETQYF
CDR3nt: TGTGCCAGCAGCCTAGGACACCTTCAAGAGACCCAGTACTTC

abundance: few
d_gene: -
v_gene: TRBV19
len: 15
j_gene: TRBJ1-5
CDR3aa: CASSISGYSNQPQHF
CDR3nt: TGTGCCAGTAGTATATCGGGTTATAGCAATCAGCCCCAGCATTTT

abundance: -
d_gene: -
v_gene: TRBV28
len: 11
j_gene: TRBJ2-1
CDR3aa: CASSPGLGGFF
CDR3nt: TGTGCCAGCAGTCCTGGACTCGGTGGGTTCTTC

abundance: -
d_gene: -
v_gene: TRBV19
len: 15
j_gene: TRBJ1-6
CDR3aa: CASSIVAGMNSPLHF
CDR3nt: TGTGCCAGTAGTATTGTCGCTGGAATGAATTCACCCCTCCACTTT

abundance: -
d_gene: -
v_gene: TRBV7-2
len: 14
j_gene: TRBJ2-1
CDR3aa: CASSRSAGVNEQFF
CDR3nt: TGTGCCAGCAGCCGGAGTGCAGGGGTTAATGAGCAGTTCTTC

abundance: -
d_gene: TRBD2
v_gene: TRBV19
len: 17
j_gene: TRBJ2-1
CDR3aa: CASSRRGPGGRDNEQFF
CDR3nt: TGTGCCAGTAGTAGGCGGGGTCCGGGAGGGAGAGACAATGAGCAGTTCTTC

abundance: -
d_gene: TRBD1
v_gene: TRBV28
len: 14
j_gene: TRBJ2-7
CDR3aa: CASSYDRVAYEQYF
CDR3nt: TGTGCCAGCAGTTATGACAGGGTTGCCTACGAGCAGTACTTC

abundance: -
d_gene: -
v_gene: TRBV11-2
len: 14
j_gene: TRBJ2-1
CDR3aa: CASSLRGAVDEQFF
CDR3nt: TGTGCCAGCAGCTTGAGGGGGGCGGTCGATGAGCAGTTCTTC

abundance: -
d_gene: TRBD1
v_gene: TRBV19
len: 14
j_gene: TRBJ2-7
CDR3aa: CASSIVQGSVEQYF
CDR3nt: TGTGCCAGTAGTATAGTACAGGGGTCGGTCGAGCAGTACTTC

abundance: -
d_gene: -
v_gene: TRBV15
len: 12
j_gene: TRBJ1-2
CDR3aa: CATSRDMSGYTF
CDR3nt: TGTGCCACCAGCAGAGATATGAGTGGCTACACCTTC

abundance: -
d_gene: -
v_gene: TRBV4-3
len: 14
j_gene: TRBJ2-1
CDR3aa: CASSQDLRGNEQFF
CDR3nt: TGCGCCAGCAGCCAAGATCTGAGGGGGAATGAGCAGTTCTTC

abundance: few
d_gene: -
v_gene: TRBV5-6
len: 14
j_gene: TRBJ1-5
CDR3aa: CASSLGDGDQPQHF
CDR3nt: TGTGCCAGCAGCTTGGGGGACGGGGATCAGCCCCAGCATTTT

abundance: -
d_gene: -
v_gene: TRBV7-2
len: 14
j_gene: TRBJ1-5
CDR3aa: CASSPAGGNQPQHF
CDR3nt: TGTGCCAGCAGCCCCGCGGGCGGGAATCAGCCCCAGCATTTT

abundance: -
d_gene: -
v_gene: TRBV30
len: 16
j_gene: TRBJ2-5
CDR3aa: CAWRGNRGGYGETQYF
CDR3nt: TGTGCCTGGAGAGGAAACAGGGGGGGTTATGGAGAGACCCAGTACTTC

abundance: -
d_gene: -
v_gene: TRBV7-3
len: 16
j_gene: TRBJ2-1
CDR3aa: CASSLMFGSSYNEQFF
CDR3nt: TGTGCCAGCAGCTTAATGTTTGGGAGCTCCTACAATGAGCAGTTCTTC

abundance: -
d_gene: -
v_gene: TRBV29-1
len: 15
j_gene: TRBJ2-1
CDR3aa: CSVNQAGRGYNEQFF
CDR3nt: TGCAGCGTTAACCAAGCGGGCCGAGGCTACAATGAGCAGTTCTTC

abundance: -
d_gene: -
v_gene: TRBV9
len: 15
j_gene: TRBJ2-7
CDR3aa: CASSVGVSGDYEQYF
CDR3nt: TGTGCCAGCAGCGTAGGGGTTAGCGGAGACTACGAGCAGTACTTC

abundance: -
d_gene: TRBD1
v_gene: TRBV5-1
len: 20
j_gene: TRBJ2-7
CDR3aa: CASHKGTAMSLQGASYEQYF
CDR3nt: TGCGCCAGCCATAAGGGGACCGCGATGAGTCTACAGGGGGCGTCCTACGAGCAGTACTTC

abundance: -
d_gene: -
v_gene: TRBV5-1
len: 13
j_gene: TRBJ1-4
CDR3aa: CAGLGGWDEKLFF
CDR3nt: TGCGCCGGATTAGGAGGGTGGGATGAAAAACTGTTTTTT

abundance: -
d_gene: -
v_gene: TRBV18
len: 15
j_gene: TRBJ1-2
CDR3aa: CASSPPGPANYGYTF
CDR3nt: TGTGCCAGCTCACCCCCAGGGCCAGCTAACTATGGCTACACCTTC

abundance: -
d_gene: -
v_gene: TRBV12-5
len: 13
j_gene: TRBJ1-1
CDR3aa: CASGPSRGHEAFF
CDR3nt: TGTGCTAGTGGCCCATCTAGGGGACATGAAGCTTTCTTT

abundance: -
d_gene: TRBD2
v_gene: TRBV7-3
len: 19
j_gene: TRBJ2-1
CDR3aa: CASSLSGTSGGARPHEQFF
CDR3nt: TGTGCCAGCAGCCTGTCCGGGACTAGCGGGGGGGCTCGGCCCCATGAGCAGTTCTTC

abundance: few
d_gene: -
v_gene: TRBV18
len: 15
j_gene: TRBJ2-7
CDR3aa: CASSQLPGEVYEQYF
CDR3nt: TGTGCCAGCTCACAACTCCCCGGTGAGGTCTACGAGCAGTACTTC

abundance: -
d_gene: -
v_gene: TRBV19
len: 14
j_gene: TRBJ1-1
CDR3aa: CASCRTVLNTEAFF
CDR3nt: TGTGCCAGTTGTCGGACGGTTCTGAACACTGAAGCTTTCTTT

abundance: -
d_gene: -
v_gene: TRBV28
len: 13
j_gene: TRBJ2-5
CDR3aa: CASSETKRETQYF
CDR3nt: TGTGCCAGCAGCGAAACTAAGAGGGAGACCCAGTACTTC

abundance: -
d_gene: -
v_gene: TRBV7-9
len: 15
j_gene: TRBJ2-7
CDR3aa: CASSLAPTAGYEQYF
CDR3nt: TGTGCCAGCAGCTTAGCTCCGACAGCCGGCTACGAGCAGTACTTC

abundance: -
d_gene: -
v_gene: TRBV7-9
len: 14
j_gene: TRBJ1-5
CDR3aa: CASSLTGKGQPQHF
CDR3nt: TGTGCCAGCAGCCTTACAGGGAAGGGTCAGCCCCAGCATTTT

abundance: -
d_gene: -
v_gene: TRBV23-1
len: 15
j_gene: TRBJ1-1
CDR3aa: CASRCPLGLNTEAFF
CDR3nt: TGCGCCAGCAGATGCCCGTTAGGCCTGAACACTGAAGCTTTCTTT

abundance: -
d_gene: TRBD1
v_gene: TRBV2
len: 16
j_gene: TRBJ1-2
CDR3aa: CASSERGTGLGYGYTF
CDR3nt: TGTGCCAGCAGTGAAAGGGGGACAGGGCTCGGCTATGGCTACACCTTC

abundance: -
d_gene: TRBD2
v_gene: TRBV11-3
len: 15
j_gene: TRBJ2-1
CDR3aa: CASSLTSGVANEQFF
CDR3nt: TGTGCCAGCAGCTTAACTAGCGGGGTCGCTAATGAGCAGTTCTTC

abundance: -
d_gene: TRBD1
v_gene: TRBV4-3
len: 14
j_gene: TRBJ2-5
CDR3aa: CASSQGDRVETQYF
CDR3nt: TGCGCCAGCAGCCAAGGGGACAGGGTTGAGACCCAGTACTTC

abundance: -
d_gene: TRBD2
v_gene: TRBV4-3
len: 16
j_gene: TRBJ2-1
CDR3aa: CASSQQLAGYYNEQFF
CDR3nt: TGCGCCAGCAGCCAACAACTAGCGGGCTATTACAATGAGCAGTTCTTC

abundance: -
d_gene: -
v_gene: TRBV6-1
len: 13
j_gene: TRBJ2-1
CDR3aa: CASRDTGPAEQFF
CDR3nt: TGTGCCAGCAGAGATACCGGACCAGCTGAGCAGTTCTTC

abundance: -
d_gene: -
v_gene: TRBV19
len: 14
j_gene: TRBJ1-6
CDR3aa: CASSIGTLNSPLHF
CDR3nt: TGTGCCAGTAGTATCGGAACACTCAATTCACCCCTCCACTTT

abundance: -
d_gene: -
v_gene: TRBV29-1
len: 14
j_gene: TRBJ2-3
CDR3aa: CSAFILRGTDTQYF
CDR3nt: TGCAGCGCTTTTATCCTCAGGGGCACAGATACGCAGTATTTT

abundance: few
d_gene: -
v_gene: TRBV28
len: 12
j_gene: TRBJ1-6
CDR3aa: CASRDLGSPLHF
CDR3nt: TGTGCCAGCAGGGACTTGGGGTCGCCCCTCCACTTT

abundance: -
d_gene: -
v_gene: TRBV4-3
len: 17
j_gene: TRBJ2-7
CDR3aa: CASSQDHGSVGSYEQYF
CDR3nt: TGCGCCAGCAGCCAAGATCACGGCTCAGTGGGCTCCTACGAGCAGTACTTC

abundance: -
d_gene: -
v_gene: TRBV7-9
len: 18
j_gene: TRBJ1-4
CDR3aa: CASSLGARIFATNEKLFF
CDR3nt: TGTGCCAGCAGCTTAGGAGCAAGAATATTTGCAACTAATGAAAAACTGTTTTTT

abundance: -
d_gene: TRBD1
v_gene: TRBV11-2
len: 18
j_gene: TRBJ1-4
CDR3aa: CASRLSYGTGATNEKLFF
CDR3nt: TGTGCCAGCAGACTCTCATACGGGACAGGGGCAACTAATGAAAAACTGTTTTTT

abundance: -
d_gene: -
v_gene: TRBV6-1
len: 13
j_gene: TRBJ2-7
CDR3aa: CASGIERGYEQYF
CDR3nt: TGTGCCAGCGGTATTGAGAGGGGGTACGAGCAGTACTTC